The 28 T cell receptor beta chains presented below share a single source sample, sequenced in a study of T cells in Graves' hyperthyroidism and ophthalmopathy (dated by TCRdb to between 2018 and 2020). Libraries were made using multiplex PCR. The sample was run on an Illumina HiSeq 2000. The TCR beta CDR3 regions were amplified from the RNA transcripts. The TCR CDR3 was subjected to a first round of RT-PCR using the HTBI primer set and the Qiagen OneStep RT-PCR kit. TCRdb reprocessing: public reads trimmed at Q25 with fastp, clones called with MiXCR, in-frame beta chains kept. Identical CDR3 proteins give one entry, which carries the most common genes and DNA. For this sample there are hundreds of thousands of distinct CDR3 sequences; approximately 15% appear just once. The top ten constitute more than 4.5% of the sample. Sequencing was carried out using blood. The receptors shown here come from a woman in her 30s with Graves' hyperthyroidism that later progressed to Graves' ophthalmopathy.

This clonotype was found many times. The gene calls are TRBV12-5 and TRBJ2-1, with TRBD2 matching 10 bases. Germline lookup yields CDR1 LGHNT and CDR2 FRNRAP. The V and J ends lost 1 base and 7 bases, in that order; junction bases with no gene match: 4. The CDR3 spans 15 residues. The DNA for the CDR3 is TGTGCTAGTGGTTTGGGTAGCGGGAGGTTGAATGAGCAGTTCTTC. Protein sequence: CASGLGSGRLNEQFF.

This clonotype was found many times. The rearrangement links TRBV10-3 to TRBJ1-2, with TRBD1 matching over 9 bases. Germline loops: CDR1 ENHRY, CDR2 SYGVKD. The ends lost 8 bases at V and 8 bases at J; junction bases unmatched: 6. This CDR3 comprises 12 residues. The CDR3 DNA is TGTGCCATCCTAGGGACAGGGAACGGCTACACCTTC. Protein: CAILGTGNGYTF.

This clonotype was found many times. The chain carries TRBV19 and TRBJ1-2; D may be TRBD1 (6 bases). The germline V and J ends were trimmed by 5 bases and 1 base, with 14 bases remaining between them. Germline V CDR1 and CDR2: LNHDA, SQIVND (reference sequence). The CDR3 spans 15 residues. CDR3 amino acids: CASSPGTLVNYGYTF. The CDR3 DNA reads TGTGCCAGTAGTCCCGGGACACTCGTTAACTATGGCTACACCTTC. The whole variable domain, filled in from reference TRBV19 and TRBJ1-2, reads DGGITQSPKYLFRKEGQNVTLSCEQNLNHDAMYWYRQDPGQGLRLIYYSQIVNDFQKGDIAEGYSVSREKKESFPLTVTSAQKNPTAFYLCASSPGTLVNYGYTFGSGTRLTVV.

The rearrangement uses TRBV29-1 and TRBJ2-1; D possibly corresponds to TRBD1 (6 bases). The CDR3 is 13 amino acids. From germline, CDR1 is SQVTM and CDR2 ANQGSEA. The ends were cut back, 8 bases at V and 2 bases at J, with 13 bases in the middle. CDR3: CSPKGVPYNEQFF. In nucleotides, the CDR3 is TGCAGCCCCAAGGGGGTGCCCTACAATGAGCAGTTCTTC.

The table lists this clonotype with many counts. V and J are TRBV5-5 and TRBJ2-1, with D possibly matching TRBD1 (5 bases). The CDR3 is 13 residues long. CDR1 and CDR2 from the germline V gene are SGHKS and YYEKEE (reference sequence). V lost 2 bases to trimming and J lost 10 bases, with 13 bases between them. This CDR3 reads CASSLGAEIEQFF. The DNA of the CDR3 is TGTGCCAGCAGCTTAGGGGCGGAGATAGAGCAGTTCTTC.

This clonotype appeared many times. J is TRBJ1-5 and V is TRBV19; tentatively, D is TRBD1 (5 bases). The germline gives CDR1 LNHDA, CDR2 SQIVND (reference sequence). This CDR3 is built from 14 residues. V shed 3 bases and J shed 1 base, with 7 bases lying between them. CDR3 in DNA: TGTGCCAGTAGTATGTGGGACAGCAATCAGCCCCAGCATTTT. Its translation: CASSMWDSNQPQHF.

This clonotype was recorded many times. The chain employs TRBV12-3 or TRBV12-4 and TRBJ1-6; TRBD1 aligns across 8 bases. The CDR3 sequence is 15 residues long. The ends lost 7 bases at V and 7 bases at J; junction bases unmatched: 9. CDR3 region: CASTPRTGSNSPLHF. In nucleotides, the CDR3 is TGTGCCAGCACTCCCCGGACAGGGTCCAATTCACCCCTCCACTTT.

A remark on this clonotype: This may be a read error: a much more frequent sequence differs by one nucleotide. This chain joins TRBV6-5 and TRBJ2-7; no firm D call. The CDR3 has 15 residues. Germline CDR1 is MNHEY and CDR2 is SVGAGI. CDR3 nucleotide sequence: TGTGCCAGCAATTACTCTGGCTACACCTCCTACGAGCAGTACTTC. Translation gives CASNYSGYTSYEQYF.

The genes are TRBV2 and TRBJ1-2, with 9 bases identical to TRBD1. The germline V gene encodes CDR1 SNHLY and CDR2 FYNNEI. This CDR3 comprises 17 residues. Unmatched junction bases numbered 15, after V lost 6 bases and J lost 4 bases. Written as DNA, the CDR3 is TGTGCCAGCAGGGACGACAGGGGGTCTAGATCCGCCTATGGCTACACCTTC. Translation gives CASRDDRGSRSAYGYTF.

This clonotype has a count of ten or more. The rearrangement links TRBV5-1 to TRBJ1-1; D possibly corresponds to TRBD1 (6 bases). The CDR3 is 17 amino acids. Germline-derived CDR1 and CDR2 are SGHRS and YFSETQ. V was shortened by 0 bases and J by 5 bases, with 20 bases between the two germline ends. The CDR3 bases are TGCGCCAGCAGCTTGGTGCCAGGGGCTTTACGAGATACTGAAGCTTTCTTT. Protein sequence: CASSLVPGALRDTEAFF.

The table lists this clonotype with many counts. The chain joins TRBV5-1 to TRBJ2-5; possibly TRBD1 for D (6 bases). The CDR3 extends over 14 amino acids. Germline loops: CDR1 SGHRS, CDR2 YFSETQ. Trimming stripped 4 bases from V and 0 bases from J, with 10 bases between. CDR3 coding DNA: TGCGCCAGCAGCAGGGACATAAACCAAGAGACCCAGTACTTC. Protein: CASSRDINQETQYF.

To note about this clonotype: A much bigger clone sits one base away, suggesting this may be a read error. This chain links TRBV28 with TRBJ1-5; D is uncertain. The CDR3 loop spans 18 amino acids. From germline, CDR1 is MDHEN and CDR2 SYDVKM. CDR3 sequence reads: CAGSLRRSFLNSNQPQHF. CDR3 DNA sequence: TGTGCCGGCAGTTTGCGTAGGTCCTTCCTGAATAGCAATCAGCCCCAGCATTTT.

This clonotype was recorded many times. V gene TRBV9 combines with J gene TRBJ2-5; tentative D call: TRBD2 (6 bases). Germline V CDR1 and CDR2: SGDLS, YYNGEE. This CDR3 has 15 amino acids. Trimming left V 2 bases short and J 2 bases short, with 13 bases between. CDR3 region: CASSVGGIEQETQYF. CDR3 DNA: TGTGCCAGCAGCGTCGGGGGAATAGAACAAGAGACCCAGTACTTC.

A remark on this clonotype: Being one base from a much bigger clone, this may be a read error. The chain joins TRBV30 to TRBJ1-6; D is unresolved. The ends were cut back, 0 bases at V and 7 bases at J, with 10 bases in the middle. In germline, CDR1 is GTSNPN, CDR2 SVGIG (reference sequence). This CDR3 spans 14 amino acids. DNA for the CDR3: TGTGCCTGGAGTGTAAAAGGGAGGAATTCACCCCTCCACTTT. Residues: CAWSVKGRNSPLHF.

As for this clonotype: A much larger clone lies a single base off, so this may be a read error. The genes are TRBV6-1 and TRBJ2-7; no firm D call. V shed 10 bases and J shed 6 bases, with 19 bases lying between them. The CDR3 covers 13 residues. The germline V gene has CDR1 MNHNS and CDR2 SASEGT. The CDR3 loop is CANTPDWRGEQYF. In DNA form, the CDR3 reads TGTGCCAACACCCCAGACTGGAGAGGCGAGCAGTACTTC.

The table lists this clonotype with many counts. V gene TRBV6-2 or TRBV6-3 combines with J gene TRBJ1-2, with D perhaps TRBD1 (6 bases). The germline CDR1 and CDR2 sequences are MNHEY and SVGEGT. Between the trimmed V and J ends, which lost 4 bases and 4 bases, there was a span of 7 bases. The CDR3 runs to 12 residues. CDR3 nucleotides: TGTGCCAGCAGTTCGGGGGCCTATGGCTACACCTTC. This translates into CASSSGAYGYTF.

To note about this clonotype: This could be a read error, since a much larger clone is one nucleotide away. The chain employs TRBV7-2 and TRBJ1-3, with 7 bases matching TRBD1. Per the germline V gene, CDR1 is SGHTA and CDR2 is FQGNSA. CDR3 length: 17 residues. The CDR3 sequence: CASSLVSAGGSGNTTYF. Written as DNA, the CDR3 is TGTGCCAGCAGCTTAGTTTCGGCAGGGGGGTCTGGAAACACCACATATTTT. The variable domain in full, with the rest retrieved from reference TRBV7-2 and TRBJ1-3, is GAGVSQSPSNKVTEKGKDVELRCDPISGHTALYWYRQSLGQGLEFLIYFQGNSAPDKSGLPSDRFSAERTGGSVSTLTIQRTQQEDSAVYLCASSLVSAGGSGNTTYFGEGSWLTVV.

This clonotype has at least ten counts. The chain carries TRBV6-6 and TRBJ2-1, with D tentatively TRBD2 (6 bases). V lost 2 bases, J lost 0 bases, and 14 bases lay in between. Per germline, CDR1 MNHNY and CDR2 SVGAGI (reference sequence). The CDR3 is made up of 17 amino acids. DNA of the CDR3: TGTGCCAGCAGTTACACCGGGACTGCCAGCTCCTACAATGAGCAGTTCTTC. Its translation is CASSYTGTASSYNEQFF.

This clonotype was detected many times. This rearrangement joins TRBV19 to TRBJ2-7, with D perhaps given as TRBD1 or TRBD2 (5 bases each). Germline V lookup: CDR1 LNHDA, CDR2 SQIVND (reference sequence). CDR3 length: 15 amino acids. V lost 3 bases and J lost 4, with 16 bases in between. CDR3 protein: CASSMGPRRTYEQYF. CDR3 nucleotide sequence: TGTGCCAGTAGTATGGGACCCAGAAGAACGTACGAGCAGTACTTC. The variable domain in full, with the rest retrieved from reference TRBV19 and TRBJ2-7, is DGGITQSPKYLFRKEGQNVTLSCEQNLNHDAMYWYRQDPGQGLRLIYYSQIVNDFQKGDIAEGYSVSREKKESFPLTVTSAQKNPTAFYLCASSMGPRRTYEQYFGPGTRLTVT.

This clonotype was observed at least ten times. V usage is TRBV29-1 and J usage is TRBJ1-2; the D is unclear. The germline V gene encodes CDR1 SQVTM and CDR2 ANQGSEA. V was shortened by 2 bases and J by 5 bases, with 9 bases between the two germline ends. This CDR3 contains 12 residues. The CDR3 DNA reads as TGCAGCGTTGAAAAGACGGCATATGGCTACACCTTC. Encoded protein: CSVEKTAYGYTF.

Of note for this clonotype: A much larger clone is a single base away; this may be a read error. DNA for the CDR3: TGTGCCATCAGTGTGGCGAATGGTGATCAGCCCCAGCATTTT. Residues: CAISVANGDQPQHF. The chain employs TRBV10-3 and TRBJ1-5, with D unclear. Germline CDR1 reads ENHRY; CDR2 reads SYGVKD. Trimming removed 4 bases from V and 5 bases from J, with 12 bases in between. This CDR3 is 14 amino acids long.

In its sample, this clonotype was seen many times. This sequence joins TRBV28 and TRBJ1-1, with D possibly matching TRBD1 (6 bases). Germline CDR1 MDHEN, CDR2 SYDVKM. V dropped 2 bases and J dropped 6 bases, with 13 bases sitting between them. CDR3 length: 14 amino acids. The CDR3: CASSLGQLGSEAFF. CDR3 bases: TGTGCCAGCAGTTTAGGACAGCTCGGTTCTGAAGCTTTCTTT.

This clonotype appeared many times. The chain couples TRBV28 to TRBJ1-5; TRBD1 is a possible D gene (5 bases). The length of the CDR3 is 17 residues. Germline V CDR1 and CDR2: MDHEN, SYDVKM. Trimming stripped 6 bases from V and 5 bases from J, with 23 bases between. The CDR3: CASRSTDPFGGDQPQHF. The CDR3, as DNA: TGTGCCAGCAGATCCACCGACCCGTTCGGGGGGGATCAGCCCCAGCATTTT.

The CDR3 loop is CASSLSRVEAGGSEQYF. The CDR3, as DNA: TGTGCCAGCAGCTTGAGCCGGGTCGAAGCGGGAGGGTCCGAGCAGTACTTC. This chain uses TRBV7-9 with TRBJ2-7; 10 positions match TRBD2. The germline V gene has CDR1 SEHNR and CDR2 FQNEAQ (reference sequence). This CDR3 has 17 residues. Trimming took 3 bases from V and 6 from J; bases not matched to a gene: 14.

This clonotype was seen ten or more times. The V gene is TRBV18, the J gene TRBJ1-2; TRBD1 matches 8 bases. Germline values: CDR1 KGHSH, CDR2 LQKENI. Trimming took 6 bases from V and 8 from J; bases not matched to a gene: 11. This CDR3 has 14 residues. CDR3 sequence (DNA): TGTGCCAGCTCCCCCGACAGGGGCCTCGAGGGCTACACCTTC. Its protein is CASSPDRGLEGYTF.

At least ten counts were recorded for this clonotype. The V gene is TRBV13, the J gene TRBJ1-2; 7 bases match TRBD1. Germline CDR1 is PRHDT and CDR2 is FYEKMQ (reference sequence). The CDR3 is made up of 14 amino acids. Trimming took 5 bases from V and 5 from J; bases not matched to a gene: 8. The CDR3 loop reads CASSRGDSHYGYTF. The CDR3 bases are TGTGCCAGCAGCCGGGGGGACAGTCATTATGGCTACACCTTC. Supplemented by reference TRBV13 and TRBJ1-2, the full variable domain reads AAGVIQSPRHLIKEKRETATLKCYPIPRHDTVYWYQQGPGQDPQFLISFYEKMQSDKGSIPDRFSAQQFSDYHSELNMSSLELGDSALYFCASSRGDSHYGYTFGSGTRLTVV.

This chain connects TRBV20-1 to TRBJ2-3, with 13 bases fitting TRBD2. CDR1 DFQATT and CDR2 SNEGSKA come from the germline V gene (reference sequence). V shed 6 bases and J 0 bases; nucleotides not matched to a gene: 9. The CDR3 has 17 amino acids. The CDR3 sequence is CSAQPGTSGTSTDTQYF. CDR3 DNA sequence: TGCAGTGCCCAACCAGGGACTAGCGGGACTAGCACAGATACGCAGTATTTT.

This clonotype was recorded many times. The chain uses TRBV2 and TRBJ1-2, with a possible D match to TRBD1 (6 bases). V lost 6 bases, J lost 0 bases, and 17 bases lay in between. The CDR3 spans 16 residues. Germline CDR1 and CDR2: SNHLY and FYNNEI. This chain's CDR3 is CASRLEDSAANYGYTF. CDR3 nucleotide sequence: TGTGCCAGCAGACTGGAGGACAGCGCAGCTAACTATGGCTACACCTTC.